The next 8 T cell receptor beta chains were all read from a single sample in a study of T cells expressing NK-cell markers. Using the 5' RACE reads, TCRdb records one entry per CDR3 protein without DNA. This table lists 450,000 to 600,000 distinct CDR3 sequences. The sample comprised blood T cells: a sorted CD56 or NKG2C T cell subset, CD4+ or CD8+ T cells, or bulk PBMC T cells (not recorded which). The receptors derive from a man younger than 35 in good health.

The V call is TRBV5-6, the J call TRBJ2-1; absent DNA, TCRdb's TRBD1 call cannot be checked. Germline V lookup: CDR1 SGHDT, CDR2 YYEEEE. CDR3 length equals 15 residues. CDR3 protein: CASSPGQALYNEQFF.

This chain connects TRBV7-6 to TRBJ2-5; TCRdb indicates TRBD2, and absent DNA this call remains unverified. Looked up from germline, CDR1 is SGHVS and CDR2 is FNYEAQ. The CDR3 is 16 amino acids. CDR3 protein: CASSLARTSGRETQYF. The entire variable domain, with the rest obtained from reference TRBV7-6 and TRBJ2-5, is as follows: GAGVSQSPRYKVTKRGQDVALRCDPISGHVSLYWYRQALGQGPEFLTYFNYEAQQDKSGLPNDRFSAERPEGSISTLTIQRTEQRDSAMYRCASSLARTSGRETQYFGPGTRLLVL.

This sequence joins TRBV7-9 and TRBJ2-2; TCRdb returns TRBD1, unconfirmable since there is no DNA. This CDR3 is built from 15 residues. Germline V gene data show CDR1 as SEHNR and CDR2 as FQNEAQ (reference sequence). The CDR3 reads CASSDGARWTGELFF.

Here the CDR3 reads CSVDSIPSRGVDEQFF. The chain employs TRBV29-1 and TRBJ2-1; TCRdb picks TRBD1, but there is no DNA to check that call. Germline assignment: CDR1 SQVTM and CDR2 ANQGSEA. The CDR3 extends over 16 amino acids.

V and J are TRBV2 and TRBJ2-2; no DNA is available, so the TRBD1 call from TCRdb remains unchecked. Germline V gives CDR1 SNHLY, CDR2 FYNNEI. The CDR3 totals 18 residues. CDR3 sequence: CASSDRDRQRSGTGELFF.

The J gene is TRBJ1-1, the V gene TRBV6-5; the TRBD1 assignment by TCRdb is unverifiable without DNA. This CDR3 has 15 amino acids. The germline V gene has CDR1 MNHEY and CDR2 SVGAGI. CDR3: CASVLLLPGFTEAFF.

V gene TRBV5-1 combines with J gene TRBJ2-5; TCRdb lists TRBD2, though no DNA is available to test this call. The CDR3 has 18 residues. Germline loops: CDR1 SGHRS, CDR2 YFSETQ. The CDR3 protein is CASRTGNQLAGIKETQYF.

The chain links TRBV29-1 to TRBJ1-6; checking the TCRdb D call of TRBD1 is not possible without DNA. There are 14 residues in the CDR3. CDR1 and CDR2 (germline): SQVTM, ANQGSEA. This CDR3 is CSVRSRDENSPLHF.